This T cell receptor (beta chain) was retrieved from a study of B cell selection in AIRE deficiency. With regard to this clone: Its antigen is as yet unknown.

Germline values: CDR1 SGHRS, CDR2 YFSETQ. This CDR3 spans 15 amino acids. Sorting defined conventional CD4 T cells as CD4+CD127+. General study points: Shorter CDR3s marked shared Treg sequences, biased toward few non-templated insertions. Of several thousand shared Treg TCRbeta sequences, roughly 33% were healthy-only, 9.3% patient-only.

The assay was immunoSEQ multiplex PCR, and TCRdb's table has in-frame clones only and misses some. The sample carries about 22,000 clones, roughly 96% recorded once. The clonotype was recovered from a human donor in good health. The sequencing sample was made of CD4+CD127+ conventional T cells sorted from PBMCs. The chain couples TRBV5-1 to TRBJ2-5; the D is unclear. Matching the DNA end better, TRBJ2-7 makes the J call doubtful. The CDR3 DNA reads TGCGCCAGCAGCTTGGCCGCTGGACCGTTATACGAGCAGTACTTC. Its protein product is CASSLAAGPLYEQYF.